A selection of T cell receptor beta chains follows, all from one sample in a study of shared clonotypes between healthy human individuals. Profiling relied on immunoSEQ multiplex PCR, and the TCRdb table lists in-frame clones only, not all of them. The table records approximately 650,000 clones, about 95% of them present only once. What was sequenced was naive CD8+ T cells sorted from blood. The source is a woman under 40 in good health. Both conserved end residues are part of each CDR3. D genes are given only for firm matches. Not every row has a clone size; where given, it reads once, few, many or a size class.

V gene	clone size	D gene	J gene	CDR3 DNA	CDR3 protein
TRBV13	.	.	TRBJ2-7	TGTGCCAGCAGCTTAGCGGTTACCGGATACGAGCAGTACTTC	CASSLAVTGYEQYF
TRBV6-6	.	TRBD1	TRBJ2-7	TGTGCCAGCAGCCCGATGCCGGGACAGGGGGCACGCGAGCAGTACTTC	CASSPMPGQGAREQYF
TRBV29-1	.	.	TRBJ2-5	TGCAGCGTTGAAGATCTTGACTCGGAAGAGACCCAGTACTTC	CSVEDLDSEETQYF
TRBV28	.	TRBD1	TRBJ1-5	TGTGCCAGCAGTCCTGGGACAGGGGATTGGCAGCCCCAGCATTTT	CASSPGTGDWQPQHF
TRBV4-2	.	TRBD2	TRBJ2-1	TGTGCCAGCAGCCAAGGGAGCGGGAGCTCCCTCCATGAGCAGTTCTTC	CASSQGSGSSLHEQFF
TRBV5-1	.	TRBD1	TRBJ2-7	TGCGCCAGCAGCCCGGACAGGGGGGGACTCTACGAGCAGTACTTC	CASSPDRGGLYEQYF
TRBV28	.	TRBD1	TRBJ2-7	TGTGCCAGCAGTCCCCGCTACCAGGGGGCTCCAACCTTTGAGTACTTC	CASSPRYQGAPTFEYF
TRBV5-4	.	.	TRBJ2-7	TGTGCCAGCAGCTTGCAGCCCCTCGAGCAGTACTTC	CASSLQPLEQYF
TRBV12-1	once	.	TRBJ2-1	TGTGCCAGCAGCGAGTCTAGCGGGGTTTACAATGAGCAGTTCTTC	CASSESSGVYNEQFF
TRBV5-6	.	.	TRBJ2-1	TGTGCCAGCAGTCGATCGGGACAAAACAATGAGCAGTTCTTC	CASSRSGQNNEQFF
TRBV30	.	.	TRBJ2-1	TGTGCCTGGAGTGCGGGAAATGAGCAGTTCTTC	CAWSAGNEQFF
TRBV30	.	.	TRBJ2-7	TGTGCCTGGAGTGTACATGTTGGGCAGGGCCGCTACGAGCAGTACTTC	CAWSVHVGQGRYEQYF
TRBV5-8	.	TRBD2	TRBJ2-7	TGTGCCAGCAGCTTGCGCCCTCCTAGCGGGAGAAAAAGCGAGCAGTACTTC	CASSLRPPSGRKSEQYF
TRBV5-1	once	TRBD2	TRBJ2-7	TGCGCCAGCAGTATTACGGGACTAGCGCCTTCCTACGAGCAGTACTTC	CASSITGLAPSYEQYF
TRBV13	.	.	TRBJ2-7	TGTGCCAGCAGCTTAGGGGGAGAGAACTACGAGCAGTACTTC	CASSLGGENYEQYF
TRBV10-3	.	TRBD1	TRBJ1-2	TGTGCCATCAGTGAGTTCGTCAGGGGGGCATCCTATGGCTACACCTTC	CAISEFVRGASYGYTF
TRBV7-9	.	TRBD1	TRBJ2-7	TGTGCCAGCAGCGGAGACAGGGTAATACCCGGAACTTACTCCTACGAGCAGTACTTC	CASSGDRVIPGTYSYEQYF
TRBV4-1	.	.	TRBJ2-7	TGCGCCAGCAGCCAACAACAGGGTAAACACGAGCAGTACTTC	CASSQQQGKHEQYF
TRBV6-6	.	TRBD1	TRBJ2-7	TGTGCCAGCAGTTCGCAGGGGGTCGGCGAGCAGTACTTC	CASSSQGVGEQYF
TRBV9	once	.	TRBJ1-1	TGTGCCAGCAGCGTAGATATAGCGAACACTGAAGCTTTCTTT	CASSVDIANTEAFF
TRBV19	.	.	TRBJ1-5	TGTGCCAGTAGTCCGACCATGGGAGACAGGTACAATCAGCCCCAGCATTTT	CASSPTMGDRYNQPQHF
TRBV7-9	.	TRBD2	TRBJ2-1	TGTGCCAGCAGCTTAAGGACTAGCGGTAACAATGAGCAGTTCTTC	CASSLRTSGNNEQFF
TRBV10-2	.	.	TRBJ2-5	TGCGCCAGCAGTGGCAGGGCCGAGACCCAGTACTTC	CASSGRAETQYF
TRBV2	.	.	TRBJ1-1	TGTGCCAGCAGTCAGGGGACGAGCCTTGAAGCTTTCTTT	CASSQGTSLEAFF
TRBV28	.	TRBD1	TRBJ2-7	TGTGCCAGCAGTATCAGGGGGAAGTACGAGCAGTACTTC	CASSIRGKYEQYF
TRBV13	.	TRBD1	TRBJ1-2	TGTGCCAGCAGCCAATACGGGACAGGGGGCAAGGACTATGGCTACACCTTC	CASSQYGTGGKDYGYTF
TRBV6-6	.	.	TRBJ1-5	TGTGCCAGCAGTTTGTCGGGGGCCTGGCCCCAGCATTTT	CASSLSGAWPQHF
TRBV7-6	.	TRBD2	TRBJ2-1	TGTGCCAGCAGCTTAGTAGCTAGCGGAGGCCGGAATGAGCAGTTCTTC	CASSLVASGGRNEQFF
TRBV7-6	.	TRBD1	TRBJ1-3	TGTGCCAGCAGCTTTCGAGACAGGGGTACTGGAAACACCATATATTTT	CASSFRDRGTGNTIYF
TRBV27	once	.	TRBJ2-7	TGTGCCAGCAGTTCCGGTGTACGTATCAGACCCCCCGAGCAGTACTTC	CASSSGVRIRPPEQYF
TRBV19	once	TRBD1	TRBJ1-3	TGTGCCAGTAGTCGGACAGGGGCTGGAAACACCATATATTTT	CASSRTGAGNTIYF
TRBV28	.	.	TRBJ2-2	TGTGCCAGCAGTTTAGAAGGCGGACTCCTGAACACCGGGGAGCTGTTTTTT	CASSLEGGLLNTGELFF
TRBV27	.	TRBD1	TRBJ2-7	TGTGCCAGCAGCGACAGGGGTCACTCCTACGAGCAGTACTTC	CASSDRGHSYEQYF
TRBV14	.	TRBD1	TRBJ1-1	TGTGCCAGCAGCAGGACAGGGCGGAACACTGAAGCTTTCTTT	CASSRTGRNTEAFF
TRBV7-8	.	TRBD1	TRBJ2-1	TGTGCCAGCAGCTTAGTGGCAGGGGGCCGATTTAACAATGAGCAGTTCTTC	CASSLVAGGRFNNEQFF
TRBV28	.	.	TRBJ2-5	TGTGCCAGCTCCTCAATCGCGCTAGCCCAAAAAGAGACCCAGTACTTC	CASSSIALAQKETQYF
TRBV27	.	TRBD1	TRBJ1-5	TGTGCCAGCAGTATGGGCCCGGGACAGTCGATCAATCAGCCCCAGCATTTT	CASSMGPGQSINQPQHF
TRBV28	.	.	TRBJ1-4	TGTGCCAGCAGTTTTTTACCGCCTAATGAAAAACTGTTTTTT	CASSFLPPNEKLFF
TRBV6-1	.	TRBD2	TRBJ2-7	TGTGCCAGCGACCCCTTAGCGGGAGTCGTCTACGAGCAGTACTTC	CASDPLAGVVYEQYF
TRBV7-9	.	.	TRBJ2-7	TGTGCCAGCAGCTTCGGGGCCAAAGGAGGCGAGCAGTACTTC	CASSFGAKGGEQYF
TRBV27	.	.	TRBJ2-5	TGTGCCAGCAGTTCCACGGGGCAGGCCCAAGAGACCCAGTACTTC	CASSSTGQAQETQYF
TRBV29-1	.	TRBD1	TRBJ1-2	TGCAGCGTTGAAGAAACACAGGGGAACTATGGCTACACCTTC	CSVEETQGNYGYTF
TRBV28	.	.	TRBJ1-1	TGTGCCAGCAGTTTTAGGAGGGCCTCCACTGAAGCTTTCTTT	CASSFRRASTEAFF
TRBV27	.	.	TRBJ2-7	TGTGCCAGCAGTTTCAGCTCCGGGACACACTCCTACGAGCAGTACTTC	CASSFSSGTHSYEQYF
TRBV9	.	TRBD2	TRBJ2-7	TGTGCCAGCAGCCCCGGACTAGCGGAGGGGAACTACGAGCAGTACTTC	CASSPGLAEGNYEQYF
TRBV10-1	.	TRBD2	TRBJ2-7	TGCGCCAGCAGTGAGTTCGGGACTAACGCCTACGAGCAGTACTTC	CASSEFGTNAYEQYF
TRBV2	.	.	TRBJ2-7	TGTGCCAGCAGTGAAGTCGAGGGGTCCGTCTACGAGCAGTACTTC	CASSEVEGSVYEQYF
TRBV19	.	.	TRBJ1-5	TGTGCCAGTAGGGGGCCGGGCAATCAGCCCCAGCATTTT	CASRGPGNQPQHF
TRBV5-1	.	.	TRBJ2-2	TGCGCCAGCAGCTACCCTAACGACATAAACTCGGGGGAGCTGTTTTTT	CASSYPNDINSGELFF
TRBV5-4	.	.	TRBJ2-1	TGTGCCAGCAGAGCGGCAGACCTCTCCTACAATGAGCAGTTCTTC	CASRAADLSYNEQFF
TRBV19	.	.	TRBJ2-3	TGTGCCAGTAGTATCCCCAGCGGGAGCACAGATACGCAGTATTTT	CASSIPSGSTDTQYF
TRBV27	.	.	TRBJ1-1	TGTGCCAGCAGCCCATCCGGGGGGATGAACACTGAAGCTTTCTTT	CASSPSGGMNTEAFF